The rows below give T cell receptor beta chains drawn from one sample of a study of CD8+CD57+ T cells in acquired aplastic anemia. MiXCR was run by TCRdb on the reads, yielding one entry per CDR3 protein. The sample yields 400,000 to 600,000 distinct CDR3 sequences, roughly a third seen once. Sequencing used sorted CD4+, CD8+, or CD8+CD57+ T cells (not recorded which) from PBMCs. The receptor source for this set is a human donor with aplastic anemia. The CDR3 runs from the conserved cysteine through the conserved F or W. A D gene is named only where the DNA matches it firmly. Clone size is not always given. Where it is, it says once, few, many or a class for expanded clones.

clone size: NA
J gene: TRBJ2-1
D gene: NA
V gene: TRBV11-3
CDR3 protein: CASSQTTGEQFF
CDR3 DNA: TGTGCCAGCAGCCAGACGACAGGAGAACAGTTCTTC

clone size: many
J gene: TRBJ1-2
D gene: NA
V gene: TRBV7-2
CDR3 protein: CASSPDNTYGYTF
CDR3 DNA: TGTGCCAGCAGTCCAGATAACACCTATGGCTACACCTTC

clone size: many
J gene: TRBJ2-7
D gene: NA
V gene: TRBV9
CDR3 protein: CASSVGTLTYEQYF
CDR3 DNA: TGTGCCAGCAGCGTTGGGACACTAACCTACGAGCAGTACTTC

clone size: NA
J gene: TRBJ2-3
D gene: NA
V gene: TRBV15
CDR3 protein: CATSRTTPFSDTQYF
CDR3 DNA: TGTGCCACCAGCAGAACGACGCCATTTTCGGATACGCAGTATTTT

clone size: NA
J gene: TRBJ2-2
D gene: TRBD1
V gene: TRBV11-1
CDR3 protein: CASSFQTYRDRVFTGELFF
CDR3 DNA: TGTGCCAGCAGCTTTCAAACCTACCGGGACAGGGTCTTTACCGGGGAGCTGTTTTTT

clone size: NA
J gene: TRBJ1-1
D gene: TRBD1
V gene: TRBV5-1
CDR3 protein: CASRATGTTEAFF
CDR3 DNA: TGCGCCAGCAGGGCGACAGGGACCACTGAAGCTTTCTTT

clone size: many
J gene: TRBJ2-3
D gene: NA
V gene: TRBV2
CDR3 protein: CASSPVDTQYF
CDR3 DNA: TGTGCCAGCAGTCCCGTAGATACGCAGTATTTT

clone size: many
J gene: TRBJ1-2
D gene: NA
V gene: TRBV11-2
CDR3 protein: CASSWTPTASNYGYTF
CDR3 DNA: TGTGCCAGCAGCTGGACCCCGACAGCCTCTAACTATGGCTACACCTTC

clone size: NA
J gene: TRBJ2-1
D gene: NA
V gene: TRBV19
CDR3 protein: CASSISFSGYNEQFF
CDR3 DNA: TGTGCCAGTAGTATAAGCTTCTCCGGGTACAATGAGCAGTTCTTC

clone size: many
J gene: TRBJ1-2
D gene: TRBD1
V gene: TRBV5-1
CDR3 protein: CASSILQGAGYTF
CDR3 DNA: TGCGCCAGCAGCATATTACAGGGGGCTGGCTACACCTTC

clone size: many
J gene: TRBJ1-4
D gene: TRBD1
V gene: TRBV24-1
CDR3 protein: CATSEPTGVSSEKLFF
CDR3 DNA: TGTGCCACCAGTGAGCCGACAGGGGTTAGTAGTGAAAAACTGTTTTTT

clone size: NA
J gene: TRBJ1-2
D gene: NA
V gene: TRBV6-1
CDR3 protein: CASSELAGEDTF
CDR3 DNA: TGTGCCAGCAGTGAATTGGCAGGGGAAGACACCTTC

clone size: NA
J gene: TRBJ2-4
D gene: NA
V gene: TRBV20-1
CDR3 protein: CSARKAEKNIQYF
CDR3 DNA: TGCAGTGCTCGGAAGGCAGAGAAAAACATTCAGTACTTC

clone size: few
J gene: TRBJ2-3
D gene: NA
V gene: TRBV7-9
CDR3 protein: CASSLGKEDTQYF
CDR3 DNA: TGTGCCAGCAGCTTAGGGAAGGAAGATACGCAGTATTTT

clone size: many
J gene: TRBJ1-1
D gene: NA
V gene: TRBV19
CDR3 protein: CASSPIWGHTEAFF
CDR3 DNA: TGTGCCAGTAGCCCAATTTGGGGGCACACTGAAGCTTTCTTT

clone size: NA
J gene: TRBJ1-5
D gene: NA
V gene: TRBV29-1
CDR3 protein: CSVVTGGDQPQHF
CDR3 DNA: TGCAGCGTAGTGACAGGCGGGGATCAGCCCCAGCATTTT

clone size: many
J gene: TRBJ1-2
D gene: NA
V gene: TRBV20-1
CDR3 protein: CSAGLAALGYTF
CDR3 DNA: TGCAGTGCAGGGCTAGCTGCGTTAGGCTACACCTTC

clone size: NA
J gene: TRBJ2-1
D gene: TRBD2
V gene: TRBV3-1
CDR3 protein: CASSRDAGVGYNEQFF
CDR3 DNA: TGTGCCAGCAGCCGGGACGCGGGAGTTGGCTACAATGAGCAGTTCTTC

clone size: NA
J gene: TRBJ2-2
D gene: TRBD1
V gene: TRBV4-2
CDR3 protein: CASSQVGRDRMSTTGELFF
CDR3 DNA: TGTGCCAGCAGCCAAGTTGGCCGGGACAGGATGTCGACAACCGGGGAGCTGTTTTTT

clone size: NA
J gene: TRBJ2-7
D gene: NA
V gene: TRBV15
CDR3 protein: CATSSVDIAYEQYF
CDR3 DNA: TGTGCCACCAGCAGCGTGGACATAGCCTACGAGCAGTACTTC

clone size: few
J gene: TRBJ2-3
D gene: NA
V gene: TRBV20-1
CDR3 protein: CSARDPAGSRIDTQYF
CDR3 DNA: TGCAGTGCTAGAGATCCGGCAGGTAGTAGGATCGATACGCAGTATTTT

clone size: many
J gene: TRBJ1-2
D gene: NA
V gene: TRBV7-8
CDR3 protein: CASSLARVAMRDYGYTF
CDR3 DNA: TGTGCCAGCAGCTTAGCGCGCGTCGCGATGAGGGACTATGGCTACACCTTC

clone size: NA
J gene: TRBJ2-7
D gene: TRBD1
V gene: TRBV29-1
CDR3 protein: CSARTGLGEQYF
CDR3 DNA: TGCAGCGCGCGGACAGGGCTCGGCGAGCAGTACTTC

clone size: many
J gene: TRBJ1-3
D gene: NA
V gene: TRBV20-1
CDR3 protein: CSATDDSGNTIYF
CDR3 DNA: TGCAGTGCTACCGACGACTCTGGAAACACCATATATTTT

clone size: many
J gene: TRBJ1-1
D gene: NA
V gene: TRBV19
CDR3 protein: CASCLGDIPNTEAFF
CDR3 DNA: TGTGCCAGTTGCTTGGGGGACATCCCGAACACTGAAGCTTTCTTT

clone size: NA
J gene: TRBJ1-6
D gene: NA
V gene: TRBV2
CDR3 protein: CASSEDYRRHSPLHF
CDR3 DNA: TGTGCCAGCAGTGAAGATTACAGAAGGCATTCACCCCTCCACTTT

clone size: NA
J gene: TRBJ2-1
D gene: NA
V gene: TRBV29-1
CDR3 protein: CSVEVFADNEQFF
CDR3 DNA: TGCAGCGTTGAAGTTTTTGCCGACAATGAGCAGTTCTTC

clone size: many
J gene: TRBJ1-1
D gene: NA
V gene: TRBV29-1
CDR3 protein: CSVDGAEGTEAFF
CDR3 DNA: TGCAGCGTTGATGGGGCAGAAGGCACTGAAGCTTTCTTT

clone size: few
J gene: TRBJ1-5
D gene: NA
V gene: TRBV25-1
CDR3 protein: CASSHQGSNQPQHF
CDR3 DNA: TGTGCCAGCAGTCATCAGGGAAGCAATCAGCCCCAGCATTTT

clone size: few
J gene: TRBJ2-5
D gene: TRBD1
V gene: TRBV9
CDR3 protein: CASSTQQGQETQYF
CDR3 DNA: TGTGCCAGCAGCACCCAACAGGGGCAGGAGACCCAGTACTTC